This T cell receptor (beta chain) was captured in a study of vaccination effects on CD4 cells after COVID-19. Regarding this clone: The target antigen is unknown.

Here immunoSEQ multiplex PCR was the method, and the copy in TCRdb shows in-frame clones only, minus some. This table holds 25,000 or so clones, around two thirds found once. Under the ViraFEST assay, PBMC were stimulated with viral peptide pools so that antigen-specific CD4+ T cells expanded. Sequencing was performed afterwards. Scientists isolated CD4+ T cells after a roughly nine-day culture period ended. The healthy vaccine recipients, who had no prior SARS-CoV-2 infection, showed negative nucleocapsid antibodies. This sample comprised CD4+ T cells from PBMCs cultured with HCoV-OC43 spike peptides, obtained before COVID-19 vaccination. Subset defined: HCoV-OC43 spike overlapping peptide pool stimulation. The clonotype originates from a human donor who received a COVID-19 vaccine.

In DNA, the CDR3 is TGTGCCAGCAGTTACAGGGACAGGGGCACTGAAGCTTTCTTT. Its translation is CASSYRDRGTEAFF. The chain recombines TRBV6-5 with TRBJ1-1; TRBD1 agrees at 10 bases. V lost 2 bases, J lost 4 bases, and 1 base stayed unmatched. Germline V gene lookup returns CDR1 MNHEY and CDR2 SVGAGI. The CDR3 totals 14 residues.